This entry lists 16 T cell receptor beta chains sequenced from one sample in a study of blood T cells in healthy people across ages. For the second PCR, which ran for about 6 to 12 cycles, a sample-barcoded 5' primer and a J-beta primer mix were used. MiXCR, applied by TCRdb to the 5' RACE reads, yields one record per CDR3 protein. This sample has about 690,000 distinct CDR3 sequences; 35% to 50% occur once, and the top ten carry 25% to 35%. Input material: blood. The receptors derive from a man at least 80 years old in good health.

The rearrangement joins TRBV15 to TRBJ2-1, with D perhaps matching TRBD1 or TRBD2 (6 bases each). This CDR3 has 12 amino acids. The germline CDR1 and CDR2 sequences are LNHNV and YYDKDF (reference sequence). V was shortened by 4 bases and J by 6 bases, with 7 bases between the two germline ends. The CDR3 is CATSKGGNEQFF. CDR3 nucleotide sequence: TGTGCCACCAGCAAGGGGGGCAATGAGCAGTTCTTC.

The table lists this clonotype with a few counts. V gene TRBV7-2 combines with J gene TRBJ2-5; tentative D call: TRBD1 (5 bases). The germline V gene has CDR1 SGHTA and CDR2 FQGNSA. Trimming took off 4 bases at V and 5 bases at J, with 14 bases between the two ends. The CDR3 is made up of 14 amino acids. The CDR3: CASSWGLGWETQYF. CDR3 nucleotide sequence: TGTGCCAGCAGCTGGGGCCTGGGATGGGAGACCCAGTACTTC.

V gene TRBV6-6 combines with J gene TRBJ2-1; TRBD2 agrees at 9 bases. V was pared by 5 bases and J by 5 bases, with 7 bases of the junction left unmatched. The germline V gene encodes CDR1 MNHNY and CDR2 SVGAGI (reference sequence). The CDR3 extends over 15 amino acids. The CDR3 here is CASSPSGRRDNEQFF. The CDR3 region has the DNA TGTGCCAGCAGTCCCAGCGGGAGGAGAGACAATGAGCAGTTCTTC.

This chain uses TRBV10-2 with TRBJ2-5; no reliable D call. With 2 bases removed from V and 11 bases from J, the gap between germline ends came to 18 bases. CDR3 length: 14 residues. Germline V gives CDR1 WSHSY, CDR2 SAAADI. Here the CDR3 reads CASSERLPNNEQYF. DNA for the CDR3: TGCGCCAGCAGTGAGCGACTTCCTAACAATGAGCAGTACTTC.

The V and J genes are TRBV9 and TRBJ1-1; TRBD1 matches 7 bases. Trimming took 0 bases from V and 3 from J; bases not matched to a gene: 5. Germline CDR1 SGDLS, CDR2 YYNGEE. The CDR3 covers 15 residues. Here the CDR3 reads CASSVGGGGDTEAFF. DNA for the CDR3: TGTGCCAGCAGCGTAGGAGGGGGCGGTGACACTGAAGCTTTCTTT. Together with reference TRBV9 and TRBJ1-1, the CDR3 gives the full variable domain: DSGVTQTPKHLITATGQRVTLRCSPRSGDLSVYWYQQSLDQGLQFLIQYYNGEERAKGNILERFSAQQFPDLHSELNLSSLELGDSALYFCASSVGGGGDTEAFFGQGTRLTVV.

In this sample, this clonotype turned up a few times. The V and J genes are TRBV7-3 and TRBJ2-5; TRBD1 might be the D (6 bases). CDR1 is SGHTA and CDR2 is FQGTGA in the germline V gene. The V and J ends lost 2 bases and 7 bases respectively, with 17 bases between them. The CDR3 contains 15 residues. The chain's CDR3 is CASSLGPYQGGTQYF. As DNA, the CDR3 is TGTGCCAGCAGCTTAGGACCCTACCAAGGGGGGACCCAGTACTTC.

The V and J genes are TRBV24-1 and TRBJ2-1; tentative D call: TRBD2 (6 bases). Germline CDR1 and CDR2: KGHDR and SFDVKD. Trimming removed 4 bases at V and 5 bases at J, with 11 bases between. The CDR3 covers 14 residues. The CDR3 coding sequence is TGTGCCACCAGTGAATGGGCGGGAAACAATGAGCAGTTCTTC. Its protein is CATSEWAGNNEQFF.

Concerning this clonotype itself: Its ends do not fully match the called genes, so a read error is possible. This chain uses TRBV7-9 with TRBJ2-3; D not certain. Germline-derived CDR1 and CDR2 are SEHNR and FQNEAQ (reference sequence). There are 14 residues in the CDR3. CDR3 DNA: TGTGCCAGCAGCAGCGCACCCGGCACGGATACGCAGTATTTT. Its translation: CASSSAPGTDTQYF.

This clonotype was seen ten or more times. The chain carries TRBV7-2 and TRBJ2-1; 7 positions match TRBD1. Germline V gene sequence: CDR1 SGHTA, CDR2 FQGNSA. V was clipped by 0 bases and J by 3 bases; unmatched bases: 14. This CDR3 has 19 amino acids. The CDR3 here is CASSLARGRGYYGYNEQFF. DNA for the CDR3: TGTGCCAGCAGCTTAGCAAGGGGGCGCGGGTACTACGGCTACAATGAGCAGTTCTTC. The full variable domain, with the rest looked up from reference TRBV7-2 and TRBJ2-1, is GAGVSQSPSNKVTEKGKDVELRCDPISGHTALYWYRQSLGQGLEFLIYFQGNSAPDKSGLPSDRFSAERTGGSVSTLTIQRTQQEDSAVYLCASSLARGRGYYGYNEQFFGPGTRLTVL.

This clonotype was counted between two and nine times. The gene calls are TRBV10-3 and TRBJ1-2; D is possibly TRBD1 (5 bases). The germline gives CDR1 ENHRY, CDR2 SYGVKD. Trimming pared 6 bases from V and 3 bases from J, leaving 11 bases between. The CDR3 has 13 residues. CDR3 sequence: CAIRAGTDYGYTF. As DNA, the CDR3 is TGTGCCATCAGGGCCGGGACGGACTATGGCTACACCTTC.

The V gene is TRBV2, the J gene TRBJ2-1; 7 bases are a match to TRBD1. CDR1 SNHLY and CDR2 FYNNEI come from the germline V gene. Losses at the gene ends were 3 bases for V and 10 bases for J; bases not matched to a gene: 12. This CDR3 has 15 amino acids. The CDR3 reads CASSERQGNLYEQFF. The CDR3 coding sequence is TGTGCCAGCAGTGAGAGACAGGGCAACCTCTACGAGCAGTTCTTC.

The chain is built from TRBV6-5 and TRBJ2-7; D uncertain. The J call could be wrong; TRBJ2-5 is a better fit for the DNA end. CDR1 and CDR2 (germline): MNHEY, SVGAGI. The CDR3 covers 11 residues. In nucleotides, the CDR3 is TGTGCCAGCAGGTCCCGGGAGACCCAGTACTTC. It translates to CASRSRETQYF.

This clonotype appeared a few times. The chain joins TRBV6-2 or TRBV6-3 to TRBJ1-1; 8 bases match TRBD1. Germline V lookup: CDR1 MNHEY, CDR2 SVGEGT. V trimming: 0 bases; J trimming: 4 bases; junction bases outside the gene matches: 7. The CDR3 length is 16 residues. CDR3 loop: CASSYSIRTGFTEAFF. CDR3 in DNA: TGTGCCAGCAGTTACTCGATAAGGACAGGGTTCACTGAAGCTTTCTTT.

This clonotype was counted only a few times. The V and J genes are TRBV11-2 and TRBJ2-1, with 9 positions matching TRBD1. The CDR3 sequence is 16 residues long. J gave up 4 bases and V 5 bases, and 9 bases lay outside the gene matches. From germline, CDR1 is SGHAT and CDR2 FQNNGV. CDR3 nucleotide sequence: TGTGCCAGCAGCACCAGACAGGGGGGGATATACAATGAGCAGTTCTTC. Its translation: CASSTRQGGIYNEQFF.

V usage is TRBV9 and J usage is TRBJ1-4, with 10 nucleotides matching TRBD1. Trimming cost V 4 bases and J 7 bases; bases outside gene matches: 7. The germline gives CDR1 SGDLS, CDR2 YYNGEE. The CDR3 contains 15 residues. CDR3 amino acids: CASSTPGQGIEKLFF. The CDR3 nucleotides read TGTGCCAGCAGCACCCCGGGACAGGGGATTGAAAAACTGTTTTTT.

This clonotype occurred a few times. This sequence joins TRBV29-1 and TRBJ2-1; 13 nucleotides align to TRBD2. The CDR3 runs 13 residues. Losses at the gene ends were 6 bases for V and 9 bases for J; bases not matched to a gene: 5. CDR1 is SQVTM, CDR2 ANQGSEA, per germline. This CDR3 is CSVTTSGRFEQFF. As DNA, the CDR3 is TGCAGCGTCACGACTAGCGGGAGGTTTGAGCAGTTCTTC.